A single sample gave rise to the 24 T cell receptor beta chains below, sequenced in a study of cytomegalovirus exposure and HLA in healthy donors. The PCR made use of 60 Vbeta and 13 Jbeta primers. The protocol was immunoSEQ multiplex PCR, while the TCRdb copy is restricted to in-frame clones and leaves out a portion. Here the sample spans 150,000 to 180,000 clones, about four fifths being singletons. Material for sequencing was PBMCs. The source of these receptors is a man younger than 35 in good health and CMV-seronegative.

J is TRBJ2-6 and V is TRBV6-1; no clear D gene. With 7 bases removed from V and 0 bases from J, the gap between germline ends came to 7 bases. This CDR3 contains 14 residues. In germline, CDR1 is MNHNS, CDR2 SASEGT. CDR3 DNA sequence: TGTGCCAGCAACACGATCTCTGGGGCCAACGTCCTGACTTTC. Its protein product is CASNTISGANVLTF.

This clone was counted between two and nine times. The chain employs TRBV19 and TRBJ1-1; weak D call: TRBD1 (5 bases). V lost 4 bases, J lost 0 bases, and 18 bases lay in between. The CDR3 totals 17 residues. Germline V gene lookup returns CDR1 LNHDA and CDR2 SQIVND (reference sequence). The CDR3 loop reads CASSKMVGVGMNTEAFF. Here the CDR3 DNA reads TGTGCCAGTAGTAAAATGGTAGGGGTCGGTATGAACACTGAAGCTTTCTTT. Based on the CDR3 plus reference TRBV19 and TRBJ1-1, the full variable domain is DGGITQSPKYLFRKEGQNVTLSCEQNLNHDAMYWYRQDPGQGLRLIYYSQIVNDFQKGDIAEGYSVSREKKESFPLTVTSAQKNPTAFYLCASSKMVGVGMNTEAFFGQGTRLTVV.

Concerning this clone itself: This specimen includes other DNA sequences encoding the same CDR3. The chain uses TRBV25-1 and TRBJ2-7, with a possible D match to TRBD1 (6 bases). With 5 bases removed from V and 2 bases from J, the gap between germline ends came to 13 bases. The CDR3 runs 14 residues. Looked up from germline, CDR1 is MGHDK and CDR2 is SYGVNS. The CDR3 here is CASSQTGLTYEQYF. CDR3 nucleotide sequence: TGTGCCAGCAGTCAAACAGGGTTGACCTACGAGCAGTACTTC.

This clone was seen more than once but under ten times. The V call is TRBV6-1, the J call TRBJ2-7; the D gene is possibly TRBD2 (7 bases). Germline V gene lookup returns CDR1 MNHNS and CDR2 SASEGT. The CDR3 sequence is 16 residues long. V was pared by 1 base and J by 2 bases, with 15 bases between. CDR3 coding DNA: TGTGCCAGCAGTGAAGACGAGGGGGGGGGAGCCTACGAGCAGTACGTC. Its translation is CASSEDEGGGAYEQYV.

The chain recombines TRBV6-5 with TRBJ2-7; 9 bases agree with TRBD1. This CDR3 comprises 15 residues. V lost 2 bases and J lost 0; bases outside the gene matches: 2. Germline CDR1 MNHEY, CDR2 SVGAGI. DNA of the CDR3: TGTGCCAGCAGTTACGACAGGGGGGGCTCCTACGAGCAGTACTTC. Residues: CASSYDRGGSYEQYF.

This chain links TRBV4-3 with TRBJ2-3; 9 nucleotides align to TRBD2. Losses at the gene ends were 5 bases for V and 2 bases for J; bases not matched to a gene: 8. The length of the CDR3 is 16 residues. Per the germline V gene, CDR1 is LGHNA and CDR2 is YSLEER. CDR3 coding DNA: TGCGCCAGCAGCTTGATAGCGGGGGTCATCACAGATACGCAGTATTTT. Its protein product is CASSLIAGVITDTQYF.

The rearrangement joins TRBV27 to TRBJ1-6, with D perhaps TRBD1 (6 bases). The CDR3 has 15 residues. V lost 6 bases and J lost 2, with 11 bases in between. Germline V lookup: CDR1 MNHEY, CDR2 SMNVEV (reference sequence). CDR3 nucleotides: TGTGCCAGCAGCCAGGGGAGGGCCTATAATTCACCCCTCCACTTT. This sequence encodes CASSQGRAYNSPLHF.

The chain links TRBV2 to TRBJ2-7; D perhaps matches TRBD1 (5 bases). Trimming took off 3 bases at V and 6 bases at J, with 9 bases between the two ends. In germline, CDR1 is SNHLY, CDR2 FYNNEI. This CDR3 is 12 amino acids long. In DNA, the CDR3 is TGTGCCAGCAGTGACAGGGCCGGCGAGCAGTACGTC. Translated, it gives CASSDRAGEQYV.

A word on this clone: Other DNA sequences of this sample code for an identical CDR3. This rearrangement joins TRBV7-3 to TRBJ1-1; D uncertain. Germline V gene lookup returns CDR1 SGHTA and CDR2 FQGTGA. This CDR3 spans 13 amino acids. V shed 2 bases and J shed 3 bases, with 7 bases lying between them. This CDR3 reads CASSLSVDTEAFF. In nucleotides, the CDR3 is TGTGCCAGCAGCTTATCCGTAGACACTGAAGCTTTCTTT.

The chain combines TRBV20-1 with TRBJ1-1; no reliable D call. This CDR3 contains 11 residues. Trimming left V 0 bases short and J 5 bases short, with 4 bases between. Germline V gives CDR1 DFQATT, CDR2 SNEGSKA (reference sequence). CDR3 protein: CSARDLTEAFF. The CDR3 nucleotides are TGCAGTGCTAGAGATCTTACTGAAGCTTTCTTT.

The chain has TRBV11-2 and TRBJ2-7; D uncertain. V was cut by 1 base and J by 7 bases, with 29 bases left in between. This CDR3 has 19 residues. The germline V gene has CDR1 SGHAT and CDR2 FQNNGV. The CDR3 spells CASSLAPSRRLPNSMEQYF. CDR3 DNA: TGTGCCAGCAGCTTAGCCCCCTCAAGAAGATTACCTAATTCGATGGAGCAGTACTTC.

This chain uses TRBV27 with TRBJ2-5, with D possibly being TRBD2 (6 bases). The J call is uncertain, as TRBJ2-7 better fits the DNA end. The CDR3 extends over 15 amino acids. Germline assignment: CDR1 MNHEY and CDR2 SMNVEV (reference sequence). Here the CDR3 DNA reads TGTGCCAGCAGTTCCCTGGAGGGGTGGATCCACGAGCAGTACTTC. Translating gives CASSSLEGWIHEQYF.

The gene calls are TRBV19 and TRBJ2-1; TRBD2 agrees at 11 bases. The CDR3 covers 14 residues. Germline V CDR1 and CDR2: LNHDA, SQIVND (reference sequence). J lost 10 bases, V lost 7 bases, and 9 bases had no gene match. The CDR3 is CASTFSGGASEQFF. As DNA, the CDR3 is TGTGCCAGTACCTTTAGCGGGGGGGCATCCGAGCAGTTCTTC. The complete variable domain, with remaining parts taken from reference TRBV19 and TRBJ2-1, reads DGGITQSPKYLFRKEGQNVTLSCEQNLNHDAMYWYRQDPGQGLRLIYYSQIVNDFQKGDIAEGYSVSREKKESFPLTVTSAQKNPTAFYLCASTFSGGASEQFFGPGTRLTVL.

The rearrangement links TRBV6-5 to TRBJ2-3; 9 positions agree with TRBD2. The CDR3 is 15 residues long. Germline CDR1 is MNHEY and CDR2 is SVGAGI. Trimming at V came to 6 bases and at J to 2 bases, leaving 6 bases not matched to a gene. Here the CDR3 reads CASSTAGGFTDTQYF. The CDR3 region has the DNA TGTGCCAGCAGCACCGCGGGGGGGTTCACAGATACGCAGTATTTT.

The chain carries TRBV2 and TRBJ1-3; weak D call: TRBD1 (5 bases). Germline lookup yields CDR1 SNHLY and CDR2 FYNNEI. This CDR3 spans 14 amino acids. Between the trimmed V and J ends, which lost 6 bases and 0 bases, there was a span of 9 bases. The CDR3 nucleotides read TGTGCCAGCAGAACAGGTAGCTCTGGAAACACCATATATTTT. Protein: CASRTGSSGNTIYF.

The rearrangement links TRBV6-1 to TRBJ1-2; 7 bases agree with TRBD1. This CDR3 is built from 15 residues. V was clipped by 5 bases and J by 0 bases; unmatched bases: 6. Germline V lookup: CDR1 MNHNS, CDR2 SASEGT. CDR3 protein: CASSFTGATNYGYTF. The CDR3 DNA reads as TGTGCCAGCAGTTTTACAGGGGCCACTAACTATGGCTACACCTTC.

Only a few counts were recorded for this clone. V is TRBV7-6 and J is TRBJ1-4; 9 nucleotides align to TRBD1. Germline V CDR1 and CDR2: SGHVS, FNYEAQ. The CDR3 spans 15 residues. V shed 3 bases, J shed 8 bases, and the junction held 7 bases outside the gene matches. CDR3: CASSLPGQGREKLFF. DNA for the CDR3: TGTGCCAGCAGCTTGCCGGGACAGGGACGGGAAAAACTGTTTTTT.

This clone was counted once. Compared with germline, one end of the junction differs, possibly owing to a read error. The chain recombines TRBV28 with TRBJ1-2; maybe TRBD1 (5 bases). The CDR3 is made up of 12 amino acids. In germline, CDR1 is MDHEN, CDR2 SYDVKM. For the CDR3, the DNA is TGTACCAGCATGGGGCAGTTGGATGGCTACACCTTC. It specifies CTSMGQLDGYTF.

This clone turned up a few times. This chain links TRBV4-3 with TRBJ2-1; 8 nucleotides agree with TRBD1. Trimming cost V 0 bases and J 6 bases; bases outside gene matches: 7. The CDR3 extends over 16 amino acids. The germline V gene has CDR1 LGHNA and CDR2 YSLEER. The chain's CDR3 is CASSQDGQGARNEQFF. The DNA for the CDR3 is TGCGCCAGCAGCCAAGATGGGCAGGGGGCTCGCAATGAGCAGTTCTTC.

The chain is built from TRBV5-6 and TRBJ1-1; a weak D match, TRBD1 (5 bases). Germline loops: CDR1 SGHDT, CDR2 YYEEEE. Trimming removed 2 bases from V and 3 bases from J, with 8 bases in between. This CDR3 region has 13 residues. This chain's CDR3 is CASSFGGYTEAFF. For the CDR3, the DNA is TGTGCCAGCAGCTTCGGGGGTTACACTGAAGCTTTCTTT.

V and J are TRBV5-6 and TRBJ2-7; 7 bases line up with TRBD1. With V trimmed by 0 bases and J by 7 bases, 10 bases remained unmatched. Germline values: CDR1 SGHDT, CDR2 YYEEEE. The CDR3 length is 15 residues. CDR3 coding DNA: TGTGCCAGCAGCTTGGGTTGGACAGGTGTCTGGGAGCAGTACTTC. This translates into CASSLGWTGVWEQYF.

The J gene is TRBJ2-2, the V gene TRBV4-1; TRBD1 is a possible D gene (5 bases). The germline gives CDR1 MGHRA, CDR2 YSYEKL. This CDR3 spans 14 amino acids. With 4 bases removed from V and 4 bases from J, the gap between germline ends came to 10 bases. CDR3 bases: TGCGCCAGCAGCCTTCTCAGGGTCACCGGGGAGCTGTTTTTT. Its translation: CASSLLRVTGELFF.

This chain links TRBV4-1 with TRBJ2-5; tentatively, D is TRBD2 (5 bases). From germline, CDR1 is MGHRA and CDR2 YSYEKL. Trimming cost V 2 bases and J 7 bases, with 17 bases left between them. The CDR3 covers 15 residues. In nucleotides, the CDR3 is TGCGCCAGCAGCCAACCTTCCCGGCTAGCAGGGACCCAGTACTTC. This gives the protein CASSQPSRLAGTQYF.

The CDR3 DNA reads as TGTGCCAGCATCCCGAGGGCAAGGAACGTACGTTACTATGGCTACACCTTC. This translates into CASIPRARNVRYYGYTF. This rearrangement joins TRBV7-8 to TRBJ1-2; D gene ambiguous. Trimming removed 7 bases at V and 3 bases at J, with 24 bases between. The germline V gene has CDR1 SGHVS and CDR2 FQNEAQ. CDR3 length equals 17 residues.